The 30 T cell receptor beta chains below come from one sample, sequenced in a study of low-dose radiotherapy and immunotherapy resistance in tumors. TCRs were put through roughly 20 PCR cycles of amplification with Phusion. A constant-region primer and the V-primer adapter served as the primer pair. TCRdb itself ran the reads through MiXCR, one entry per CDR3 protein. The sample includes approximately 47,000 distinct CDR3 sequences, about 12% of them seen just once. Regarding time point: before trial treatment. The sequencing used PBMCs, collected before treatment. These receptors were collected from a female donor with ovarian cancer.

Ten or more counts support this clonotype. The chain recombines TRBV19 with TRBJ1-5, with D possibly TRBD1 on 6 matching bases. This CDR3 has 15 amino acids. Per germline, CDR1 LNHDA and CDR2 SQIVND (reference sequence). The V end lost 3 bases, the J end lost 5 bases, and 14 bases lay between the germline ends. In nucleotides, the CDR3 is TGTGCCAGTAGTATTATCGGGGACAACTATCAGCCCCAGCATTTT. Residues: CASSIIGDNYQPQHF.

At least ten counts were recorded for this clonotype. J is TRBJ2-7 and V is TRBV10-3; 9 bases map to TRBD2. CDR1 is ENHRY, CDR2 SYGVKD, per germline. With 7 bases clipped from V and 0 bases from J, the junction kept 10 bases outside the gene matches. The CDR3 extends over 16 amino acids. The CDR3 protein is CAIKPSGASSSYEQYF. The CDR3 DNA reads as TGTGCCATCAAGCCTAGCGGGGCGTCAAGCTCCTACGAGCAGTACTTC.

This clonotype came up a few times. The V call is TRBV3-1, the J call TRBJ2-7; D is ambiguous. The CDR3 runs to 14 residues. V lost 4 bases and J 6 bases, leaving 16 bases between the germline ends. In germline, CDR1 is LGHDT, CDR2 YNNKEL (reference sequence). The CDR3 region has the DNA TGTGCCAGCAGCCTAGCTTTCCATTCGGGCGAGCAGTACTTC. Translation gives CASSLAFHSGEQYF.

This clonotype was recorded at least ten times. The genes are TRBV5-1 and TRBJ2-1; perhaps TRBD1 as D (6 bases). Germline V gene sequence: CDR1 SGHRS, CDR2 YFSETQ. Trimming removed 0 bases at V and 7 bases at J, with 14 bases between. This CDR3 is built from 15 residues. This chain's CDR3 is CASSLVTGQTNEQFF. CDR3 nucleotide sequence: TGCGCCAGCAGCTTGGTTACAGGGCAGACGAATGAGCAGTTCTTC.

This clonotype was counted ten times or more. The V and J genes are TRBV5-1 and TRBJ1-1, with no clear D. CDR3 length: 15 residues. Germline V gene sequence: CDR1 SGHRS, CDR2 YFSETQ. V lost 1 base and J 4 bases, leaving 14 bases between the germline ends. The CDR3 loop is CASSLLSRSRTEAFF. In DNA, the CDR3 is TGCGCCAGCAGCTTGTTATCGAGGAGTCGCACTGAAGCTTTCTTT.

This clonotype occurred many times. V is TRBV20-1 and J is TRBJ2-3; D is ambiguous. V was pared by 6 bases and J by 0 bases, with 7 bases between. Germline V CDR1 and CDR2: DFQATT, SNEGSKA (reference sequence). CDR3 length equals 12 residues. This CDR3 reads CSAKMSTDTQYF. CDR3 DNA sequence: TGCAGTGCCAAGATGAGCACAGATACGCAGTATTTT.

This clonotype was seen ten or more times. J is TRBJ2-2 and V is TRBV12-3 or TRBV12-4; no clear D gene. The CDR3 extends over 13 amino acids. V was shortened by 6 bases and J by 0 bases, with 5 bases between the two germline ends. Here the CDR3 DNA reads TGTGCCAGCAGCCCCTCGAACACCGGGGAGCTGTTTTTT. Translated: CASSPSNTGELFF.

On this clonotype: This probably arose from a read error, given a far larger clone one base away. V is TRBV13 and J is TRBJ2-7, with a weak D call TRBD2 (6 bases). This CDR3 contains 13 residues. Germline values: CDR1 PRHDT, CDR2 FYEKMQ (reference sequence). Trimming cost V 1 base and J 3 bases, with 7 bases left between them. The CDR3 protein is CASSLAEGYEQYF. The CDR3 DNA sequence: TGTGCCAGCAGCTTAGCGGAGGGCTACGAGCAGTACTTC.

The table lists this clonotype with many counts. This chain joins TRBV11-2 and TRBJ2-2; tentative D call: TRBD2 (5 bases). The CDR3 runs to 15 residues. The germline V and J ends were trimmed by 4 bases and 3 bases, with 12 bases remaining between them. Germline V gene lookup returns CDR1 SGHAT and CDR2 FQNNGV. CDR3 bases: TGTGCCAGCAGCTACCCCCTAGCTTACACCGGGGAGCTGTTTTTT. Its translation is CASSYPLAYTGELFF.

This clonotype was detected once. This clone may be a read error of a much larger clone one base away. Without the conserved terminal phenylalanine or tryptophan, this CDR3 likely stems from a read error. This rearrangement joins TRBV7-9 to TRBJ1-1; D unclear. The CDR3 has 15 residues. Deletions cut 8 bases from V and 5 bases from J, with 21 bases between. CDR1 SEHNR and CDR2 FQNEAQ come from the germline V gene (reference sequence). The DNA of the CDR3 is TGTGCCAGCGAACGGGCCTCCGCTTGGGTGACTGAAGCTTTCTCT. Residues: CASERASAWVTEAFS.

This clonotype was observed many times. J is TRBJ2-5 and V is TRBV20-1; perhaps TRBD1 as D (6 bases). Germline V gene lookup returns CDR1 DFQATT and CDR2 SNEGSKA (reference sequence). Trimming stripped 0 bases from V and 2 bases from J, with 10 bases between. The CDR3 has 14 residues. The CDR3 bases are TGCAGTGCTAGAGATCCCCAGGGGCAAGAGACCCAGTACTTC. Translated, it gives CSARDPQGQETQYF.

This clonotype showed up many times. CDR3: CASSILQGSSYEQYF. CDR3 DNA: TGTGCCAGTAGTATTTTGCAGGGGAGCTCCTACGAGCAGTACTTC. The V call is TRBV19, the J call TRBJ2-7, with a weak D call TRBD1 (6 bases). V was pared by 3 bases and J by 0 bases, with 12 bases between. Germline lookup yields CDR1 LNHDA and CDR2 SQIVND (reference sequence). CDR3 length equals 15 residues.

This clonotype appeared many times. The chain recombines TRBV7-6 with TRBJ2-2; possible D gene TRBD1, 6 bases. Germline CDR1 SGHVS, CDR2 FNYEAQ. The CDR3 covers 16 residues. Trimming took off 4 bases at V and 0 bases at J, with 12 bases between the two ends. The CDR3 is CASSSQQGANTGELFF. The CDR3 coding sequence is TGTGCCAGCAGCTCACAACAGGGAGCGAACACCGGGGAGCTGTTTTTT.

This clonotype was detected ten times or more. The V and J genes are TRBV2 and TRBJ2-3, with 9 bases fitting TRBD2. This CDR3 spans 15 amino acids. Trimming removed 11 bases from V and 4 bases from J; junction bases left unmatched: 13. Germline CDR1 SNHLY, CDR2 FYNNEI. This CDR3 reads CAGVSGRGGPDTQYF. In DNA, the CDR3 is TGTGCCGGAGTTAGCGGGCGGGGGGGCCCAGATACGCAGTATTTT.

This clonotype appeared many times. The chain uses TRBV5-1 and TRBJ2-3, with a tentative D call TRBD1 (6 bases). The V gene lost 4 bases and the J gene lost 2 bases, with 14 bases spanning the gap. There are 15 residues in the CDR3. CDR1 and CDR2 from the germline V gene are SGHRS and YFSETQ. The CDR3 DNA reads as TGCGCCAGCAGCGGAAAACAGGGACCCACAGATACGCAGTATTTT. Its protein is CASSGKQGPTDTQYF.

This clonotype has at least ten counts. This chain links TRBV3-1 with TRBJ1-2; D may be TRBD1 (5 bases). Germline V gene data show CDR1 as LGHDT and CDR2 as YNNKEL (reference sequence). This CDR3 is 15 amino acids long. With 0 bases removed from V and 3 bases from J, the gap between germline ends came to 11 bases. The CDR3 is CASSQEDGADYGYTF. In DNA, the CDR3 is TGTGCCAGCAGCCAAGAGGATGGGGCAGACTATGGCTACACCTTC.

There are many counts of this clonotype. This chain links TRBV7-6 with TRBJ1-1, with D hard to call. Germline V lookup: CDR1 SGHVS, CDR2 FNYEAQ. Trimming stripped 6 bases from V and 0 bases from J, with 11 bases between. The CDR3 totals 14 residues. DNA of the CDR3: TGTGCCAGCAGGCTTGGGAACCTGAACACTGAAGCTTTCTTT. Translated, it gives CASRLGNLNTEAFF.

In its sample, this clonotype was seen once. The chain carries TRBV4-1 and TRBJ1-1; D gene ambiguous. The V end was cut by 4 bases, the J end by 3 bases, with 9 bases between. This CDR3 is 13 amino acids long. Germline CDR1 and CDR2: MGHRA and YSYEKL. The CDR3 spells CASSLDTDTEAFF. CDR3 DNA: TGCGCCAGCAGCCTCGACACGGACACTGAAGCTTTCTTT.

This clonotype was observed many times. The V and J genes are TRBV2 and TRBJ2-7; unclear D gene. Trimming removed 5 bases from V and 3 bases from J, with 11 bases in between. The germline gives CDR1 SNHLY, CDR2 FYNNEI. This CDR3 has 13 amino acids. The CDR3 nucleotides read TGTGCCAGCAGTTTCGGACGGAGCTACGAGCAGTACTTC. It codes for CASSFGRSYEQYF.

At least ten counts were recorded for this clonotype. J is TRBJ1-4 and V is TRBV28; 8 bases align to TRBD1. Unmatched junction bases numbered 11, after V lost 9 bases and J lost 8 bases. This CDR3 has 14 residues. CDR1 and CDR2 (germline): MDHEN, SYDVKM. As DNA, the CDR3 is TGTGCCAGGCTGCTGCAGGGGGCTGGGGAAAAACTGTTTTTT. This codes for CARLLQGAGEKLFF.

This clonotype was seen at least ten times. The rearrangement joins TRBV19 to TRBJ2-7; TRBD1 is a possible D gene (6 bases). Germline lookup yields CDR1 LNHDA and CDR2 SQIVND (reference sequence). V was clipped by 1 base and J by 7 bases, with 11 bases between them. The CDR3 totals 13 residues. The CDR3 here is CASSIVRQAEQYF. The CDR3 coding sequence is TGTGCCAGTAGTATAGTGCGACAGGCAGAGCAGTACTTC. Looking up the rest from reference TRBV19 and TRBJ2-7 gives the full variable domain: DGGITQSPKYLFRKEGQNVTLSCEQNLNHDAMYWYRQDPGQGLRLIYYSQIVNDFQKGDIAEGYSVSREKKESFPLTVTSAQKNPTAFYLCASSIVRQAEQYFGPGTRLTVT.

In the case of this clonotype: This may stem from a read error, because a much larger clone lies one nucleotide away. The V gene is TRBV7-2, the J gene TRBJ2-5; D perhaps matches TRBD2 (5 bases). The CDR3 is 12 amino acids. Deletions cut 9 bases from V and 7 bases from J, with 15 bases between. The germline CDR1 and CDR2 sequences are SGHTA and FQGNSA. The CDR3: CARSRGAATQYF. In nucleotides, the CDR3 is TGTGCCAGAAGCCGGGGAGCGGCGACCCAGTACTTC.

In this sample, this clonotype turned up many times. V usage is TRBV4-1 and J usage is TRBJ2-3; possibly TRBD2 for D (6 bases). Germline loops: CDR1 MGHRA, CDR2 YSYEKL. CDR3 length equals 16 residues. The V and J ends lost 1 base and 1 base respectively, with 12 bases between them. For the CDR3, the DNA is TGCGCCAGCAGCCAAGGACTAGGGATCGGCACAGATACGCAGTATTTT. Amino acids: CASSQGLGIGTDTQYF.

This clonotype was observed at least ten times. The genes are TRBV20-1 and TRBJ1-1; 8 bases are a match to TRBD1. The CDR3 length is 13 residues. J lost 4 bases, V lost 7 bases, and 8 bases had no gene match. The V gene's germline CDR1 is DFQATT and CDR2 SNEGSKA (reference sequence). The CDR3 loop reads CSGQGASGTEAFF. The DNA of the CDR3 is TGCAGTGGGCAGGGGGCTTCGGGCACTGAAGCTTTCTTT.

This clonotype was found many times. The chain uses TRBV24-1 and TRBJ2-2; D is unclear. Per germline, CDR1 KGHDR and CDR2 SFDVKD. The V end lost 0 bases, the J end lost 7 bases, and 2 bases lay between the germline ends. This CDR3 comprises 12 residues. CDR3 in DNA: TGTGCCACCAGTGATTTGGGCGGGGAGCTGTTTTTT. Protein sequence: CATSDLGGELFF.

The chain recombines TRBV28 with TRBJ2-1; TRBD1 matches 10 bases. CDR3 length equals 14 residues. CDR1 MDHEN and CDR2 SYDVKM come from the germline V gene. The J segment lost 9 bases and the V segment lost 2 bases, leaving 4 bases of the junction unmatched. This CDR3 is CASSLGQGGGEQFF. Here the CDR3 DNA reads TGTGCCAGCAGTTTAGGACAGGGGGGGGGTGAGCAGTTCTTC.

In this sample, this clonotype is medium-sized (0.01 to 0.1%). This CDR3 reads CASRPRGQSGTDTQYF. CDR3 nucleotide sequence: TGTGCCAGCAGGCCCCGGGGCCAGAGTGGCACAGATACGCAGTATTTT. The chain couples TRBV5-4 to TRBJ2-3, with D perhaps being TRBD1 or TRBD2 (5 bases each). The CDR3 has 16 amino acids. V lost 5 bases to trimming and J lost 1 base, with 17 bases between them. The germline V gene encodes CDR1 SGHNT and CDR2 YYREEE (reference sequence).

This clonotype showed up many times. The CDR3 spells CASSPDSMNTEAFF. Written as DNA, the CDR3 is TGTGCCAGCAGCCCGGACAGTATGAACACTGAAGCTTTCTTT. The chain is built from TRBV7-9 and TRBJ1-1; TRBD1 might be the D (6 bases). Germline CDR1 SEHNR, CDR2 FQNEAQ (reference sequence). CDR3 length equals 14 residues. Trimming left V 5 bases short and J 0 bases short, with 10 bases between. Combining the CDR3 with reference TRBV7-9 and TRBJ1-1 gives the whole variable domain DTGVSQNPRHKITKRGQNVTFRCDPISEHNRLYWYRQTLGQGPEFLTYFQNEAQLEKSRLLSDRFSAERPKGSFSTLEIQRTEQGDSAMYLCASSPDSMNTEAFFGQGTRLTVV.

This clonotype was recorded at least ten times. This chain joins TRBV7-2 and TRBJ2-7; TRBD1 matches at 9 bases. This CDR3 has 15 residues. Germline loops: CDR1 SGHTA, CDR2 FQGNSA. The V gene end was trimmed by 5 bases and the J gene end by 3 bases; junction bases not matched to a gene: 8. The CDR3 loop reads CASSVGTGTFYEQYF. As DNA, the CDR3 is TGTGCCAGCAGCGTAGGGACAGGGACCTTCTACGAGCAGTACTTC. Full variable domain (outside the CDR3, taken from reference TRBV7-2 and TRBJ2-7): GAGVSQSPSNKVTEKGKDVELRCDPISGHTALYWYRQSLGQGLEFLIYFQGNSAPDKSGLPSDRFSAERTGGSVSTLTIQRTQQEDSAVYLCASSVGTGTFYEQYFGPGTRLTVT.

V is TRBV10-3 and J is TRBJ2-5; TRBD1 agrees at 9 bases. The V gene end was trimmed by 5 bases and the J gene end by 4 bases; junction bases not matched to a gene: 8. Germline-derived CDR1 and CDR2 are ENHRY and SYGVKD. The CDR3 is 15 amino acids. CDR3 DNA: TGTGCCATCAGTCCCAGACAGGGGGGAGGAGAGACCCAGTACTTC. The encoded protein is CAISPRQGGGETQYF.